This TCR beta chain was sequenced for a study of shared clonotypes between healthy human individuals (dated by TCRdb to the early 2020s). Describing the broader study: The cohort included a few men and a couple of women between 18 and 49 years of age. The study deeply sequenced blood TCR repertoires of about five healthy adults to estimate repertoire size and the extent of clonotype sharing between individuals. Different laboratories and diverse techniques were used to prepare libraries and sequence TCR repertoires, to increase sequencing depth and limit assay-specific biases. Between about 0.85 and 9.5 billion PBMCs per donor were obtained by leukapheresis. The research as a whole found: Pairwise subsampling indicated that sequencing depth was expected to affect the degree of clonotype sharing among donors. Only blood was sampled, and tissue TCR repertoires likely differ from those in blood. The small number of donors limited the genetic and exposure-history diversity represented.

The donors were healthy, HIV-negative adults with no recently reported acute infections or vaccinations. All donors were Caucasian adults living in Nashville, Tennessee, USA. In the unsorted samples, around 81 million PBMCs were counted, and genomic DNA was extracted using the QIAamp DNA Blood Mini kit. Blood was collected by leukapheresis, and PBMCs were isolated by Ficoll-Histopaque density gradient centrifugation and then cryopreserved in liquid nitrogen vapor phase. CDR1 and CDR2, per the germline V gene, are MDHEN and SYDVKM. Ends trimmed: V by 8 bases, J by 9 bases; bases unmatched to a gene: 5. The CDR3 contains 13 residues, cysteine and phenylalanine counted. Solely the CDR3 DNA is kept, with 39 bases framed from the first base. TCR CDR3 regions were amplified from genomic DNA by multiplex PCR using the deep immunoSEQ assay. For each cell subset, the extracted genomic DNA was distributed evenly across all wells of several immunoSEQ 96-well plates, and each plate served as one replicate. Each replicate PCR for unsorted PBMC received roughly 300 ng genomic DNA, equal to around 30,000 T cell genomes. Unsorted PBMC genomic DNA was sequenced across ten immunoSEQ deep assay plates. The purified libraries were quantified using a Qubit 3.0 fluorometer, sized with a Bioanalyzer 2100, and then quantified again using the KAPA Library Quantification kit. A separate single-read 150-cycle Illumina NextSeq 550 flow cell was used to sequence each immunoSEQ 96-well plate. As for the authors' bioinformatics: Because only junctional sequences without quality scores were contained in the immunoSEQ output, filtering matching that applied to full-length reads could not be performed. To assign V/J genes and CDR3, sequences were annotated using PyIR, a Python wrapper for IgBLAST v1.9, with IMGT germline references. Reads with weak V/J assignments (E-value above 1e-6), missing CDR3, stop codons, out-of-frame junctions, or ambiguous translated residues were removed. V3J clonotypes were defined as sequences sharing an identical inferred V gene, J gene, and CDR3 amino acid sequence. Percentage overlap between repertoires was computed as shared unique clonotypes divided by the size of the smaller repertoire. RTK rarefaction, the Chao1 estimator, and Recon v2.1 estimates of unobserved clonotypes were used to assess repertoire richness. This immuneACCESS table, as held by TCRdb, lists in-frame sequences with V and J called but not all clones. Of the missing ones, under half trace to an unresolved V gene in checked studies; the others have no known cause. V and J calls and clone size are given by that table; D and trimming were obtained from the DNA. This sample holds about 490,000 clones; approximately 80% were observed only once. The top ten hold 13% of the sample.

With respect to this clone: Its specific antigen is unknown. No base-level quality is on record; no much larger clone is a single base apart.

Sequencing was done on a sample of PBMCs. The TCR was taken from a woman aged 40 to 50 in good health. Some clones in this sample may be carry-over from other donors' samples. The V and J genes are TRBV28 and TRBJ2-1; TRBD2 agrees with 12 junctional bases. CDR3 sequence: CASGTSGWTEQFF. The sequence in DNA is TGTGCCAGCGGGACTAGCGGGTGGACTGAGCAGTTCTTC.